This T cell receptor beta chain was found in a study of response to subunit inactivated influenza vaccine. V dropped 4 bases and J dropped 2; count of bases not matched to a gene: 10. CDR1 is LGHNA and CDR2 is YSLEER in the germline V gene. CDR3 size: 17 residues. Study-level results: Authors suggested few new T cells are recruited by each seasonal influenza vaccination.

About this clonotype itself: The antigen remains unidentified.

TCRdb ran MiXCR on the RT-PCR reads and lists one entry per CDR3 protein. The sample gives about 480,000 distinct CDR3 sequences, 10% to 15% of which show up once; around 14% is in the top ten. Material: PBMCs from blood, obtained 45 days after vaccination. The chain couples TRBV4-3 to TRBJ2-1, with 8 bases aligning to TRBD2. This clonotype originated in a man in his fifties who received an inactivated influenza vaccine. This chain's CDR3 is CASSPGTGLATYNEQFF. In DNA, the CDR3 is TGCGCCAGCAGCCCAGGGACCGGACTAGCAACCTACAATGAGCAGTTCTTC.